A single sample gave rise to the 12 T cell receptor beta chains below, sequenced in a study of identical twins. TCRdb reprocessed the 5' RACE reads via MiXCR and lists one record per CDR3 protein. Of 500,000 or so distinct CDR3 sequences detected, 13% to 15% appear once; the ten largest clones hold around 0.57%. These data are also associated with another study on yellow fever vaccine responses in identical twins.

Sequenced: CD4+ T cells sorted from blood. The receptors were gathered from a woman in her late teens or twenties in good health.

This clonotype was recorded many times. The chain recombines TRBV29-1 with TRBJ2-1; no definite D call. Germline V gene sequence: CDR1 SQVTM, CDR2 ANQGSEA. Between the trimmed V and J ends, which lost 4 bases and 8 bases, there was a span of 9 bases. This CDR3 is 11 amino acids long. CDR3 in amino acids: CSVGPGDEQFF. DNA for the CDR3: TGCAGCGTTGGTCCAGGTGATGAGCAGTTCTTC.

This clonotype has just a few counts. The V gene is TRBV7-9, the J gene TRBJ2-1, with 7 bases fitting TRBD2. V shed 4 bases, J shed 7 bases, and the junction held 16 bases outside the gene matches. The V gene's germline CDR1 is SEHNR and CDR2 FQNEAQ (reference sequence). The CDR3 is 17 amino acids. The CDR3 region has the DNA TGTGCCAGCAGCTACCGGACTAGAGGGGAGAGGCTGAATGAGCAGTTCTTC. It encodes CASSYRTRGERLNEQFF.

In DNA, the CDR3 is TGTGCCATCAGTGAGAGGACTAGCGGGAACAATGAGCAGTTCTTC. Translation: CAISERTSGNNEQFF. The genes are TRBV10-3 and TRBJ2-1; 12 bases agree with TRBD2. CDR3 size: 15 residues. Per the germline V gene, CDR1 is ENHRY and CDR2 is SYGVKD. V was pared by 2 bases and J by 5 bases, with 1 base of the junction left unmatched.

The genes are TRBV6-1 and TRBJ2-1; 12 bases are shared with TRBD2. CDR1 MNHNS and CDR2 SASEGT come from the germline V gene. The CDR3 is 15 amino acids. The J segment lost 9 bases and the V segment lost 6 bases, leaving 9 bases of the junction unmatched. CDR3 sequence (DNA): TGTGCCAGCAGGTTTAGGACTAGCGGGGCGGGTGAGCAGTTCTTC. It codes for CASRFRTSGAGEQFF.

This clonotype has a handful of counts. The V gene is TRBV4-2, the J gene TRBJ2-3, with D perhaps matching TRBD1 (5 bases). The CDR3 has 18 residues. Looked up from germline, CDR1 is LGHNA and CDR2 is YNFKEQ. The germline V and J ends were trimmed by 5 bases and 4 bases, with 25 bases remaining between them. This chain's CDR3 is CASSATAARRRWADTQYF. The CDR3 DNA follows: TGTGCCAGCAGCGCGACAGCCGCCAGACGCCGGTGGGCAGATACGCAGTATTTT.

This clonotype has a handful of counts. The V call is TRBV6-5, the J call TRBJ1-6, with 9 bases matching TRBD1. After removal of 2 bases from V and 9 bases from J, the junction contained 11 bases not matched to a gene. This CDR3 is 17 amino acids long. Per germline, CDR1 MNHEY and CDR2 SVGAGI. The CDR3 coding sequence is TGTGCCAGCAGTTACACTGCCACAACAGGGGGCAGTTCACCCCTCCACTTT. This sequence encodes CASSYTATTGGSSPLHF.

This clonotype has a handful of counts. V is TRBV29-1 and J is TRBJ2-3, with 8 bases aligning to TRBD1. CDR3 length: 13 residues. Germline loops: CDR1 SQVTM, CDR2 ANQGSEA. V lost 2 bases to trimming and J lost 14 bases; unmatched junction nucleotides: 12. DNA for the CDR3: TGCAGCGTTGAAAGGGTGGCGGCAGGGGGCTTGTATTTT. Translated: CSVERVAAGGLYF.

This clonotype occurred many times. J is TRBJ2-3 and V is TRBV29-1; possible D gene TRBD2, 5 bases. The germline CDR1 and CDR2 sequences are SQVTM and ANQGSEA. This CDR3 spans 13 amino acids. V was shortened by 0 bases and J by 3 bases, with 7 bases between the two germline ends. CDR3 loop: CSVEDRGTDTQYF. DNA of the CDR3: TGCAGCGTTGAAGATCGCGGGACAGATACGCAGTATTTT.

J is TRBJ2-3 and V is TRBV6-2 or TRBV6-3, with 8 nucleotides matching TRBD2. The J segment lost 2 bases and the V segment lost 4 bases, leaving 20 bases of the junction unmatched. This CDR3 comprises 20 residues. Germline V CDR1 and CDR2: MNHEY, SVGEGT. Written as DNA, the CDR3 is TGTGCCAGCAGTTCCCGTGGGAAAGGCGGGAGGCCCCGGTTCACAGATACGCAGTATTTT. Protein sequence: CASSSRGKGGRPRFTDTQYF.

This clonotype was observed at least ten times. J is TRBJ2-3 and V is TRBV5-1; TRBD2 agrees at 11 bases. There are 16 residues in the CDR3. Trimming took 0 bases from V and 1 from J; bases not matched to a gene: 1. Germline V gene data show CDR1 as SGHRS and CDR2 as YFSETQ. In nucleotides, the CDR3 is TGCGCCAGCAGCTTGGAACTAGCGGGGGGCACAGATACGCAGTATTTT. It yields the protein CASSLELAGGTDTQYF. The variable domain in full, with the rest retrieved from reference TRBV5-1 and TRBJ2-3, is KAGVTQTPRYLIKTRGQQVTLSCSPISGHRSVSWYQQTPGQGLQFLFEYFSETQRNKGNFPGRFSGRQFSNSRSEMNVSTLELGDSALYLCASSLELAGGTDTQYFGPGTRLTVL.

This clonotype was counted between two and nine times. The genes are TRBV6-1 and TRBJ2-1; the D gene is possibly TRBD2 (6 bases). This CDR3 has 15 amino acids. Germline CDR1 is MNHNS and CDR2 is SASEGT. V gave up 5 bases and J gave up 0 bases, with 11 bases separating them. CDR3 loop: CASSRLASSYNEQFF. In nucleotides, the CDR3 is TGTGCCAGCAGTCGCCTAGCGAGCTCCTACAATGAGCAGTTCTTC.

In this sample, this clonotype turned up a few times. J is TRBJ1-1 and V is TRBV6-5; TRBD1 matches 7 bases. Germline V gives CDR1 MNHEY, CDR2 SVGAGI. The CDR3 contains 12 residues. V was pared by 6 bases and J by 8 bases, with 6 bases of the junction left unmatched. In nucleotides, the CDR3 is TGTGCCAGCAGGACGGGACAGAGAGAAGCTTTCTTT. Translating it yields CASRTGQREAFF.